This T cell receptor beta chain is drawn from a study of CD8 T cells in ankylosing spondylitis. Whole-study results and caveats: Disease-associated clones were reportedly significantly overrepresented in matched ankylosing spondylitis synovial fluid.

A single record per CDR3 protein comes from TCRdb applying MiXCR to the 5' RACE reads. The repertoire holds approximately 92,000 distinct CDR3 sequences, about 9% seen once, with just over 5% in the top ten. V was shortened by 0 bases and J by 6 bases, with 11 bases between the two germline ends. Germline CDR1 MNHNS, CDR2 SASEGT. CDR3 length: 14 residues. Ten or more counts support this clonotype. Its matching antigen is unknown. The sequence was collected from a male donor with ankylosing spondylitis or in good health (not recorded which). The V and J genes are TRBV6-1 and TRBJ1-2, with a weak D call TRBD1 (5 bases). Sequencing was performed on blood, either unsorted or a sorted T cell fraction (not recorded which). CDR3 nucleotide sequence: TGTGCCAGCAGTGAAGCTGCAGGGTGGGATGGCTACACCTTC. It is translated as CASSEAAGWDGYTF.